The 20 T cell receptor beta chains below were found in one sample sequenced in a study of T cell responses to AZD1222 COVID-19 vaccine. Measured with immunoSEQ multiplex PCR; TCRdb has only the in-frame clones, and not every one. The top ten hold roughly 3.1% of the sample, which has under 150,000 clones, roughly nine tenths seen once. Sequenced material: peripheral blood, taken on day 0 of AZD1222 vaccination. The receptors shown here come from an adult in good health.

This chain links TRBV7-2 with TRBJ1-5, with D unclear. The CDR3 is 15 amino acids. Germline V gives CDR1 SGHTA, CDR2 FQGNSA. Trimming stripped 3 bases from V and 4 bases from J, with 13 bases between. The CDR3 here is CASSFSALSNQPQHF. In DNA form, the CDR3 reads TGTGCCAGCAGCTTTTCGGCCCTTTCGAATCAGCCCCAGCATTTT.

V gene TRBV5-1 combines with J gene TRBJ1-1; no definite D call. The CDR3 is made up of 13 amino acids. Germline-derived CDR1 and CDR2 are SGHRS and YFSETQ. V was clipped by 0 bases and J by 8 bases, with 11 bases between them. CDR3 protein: CASSLDFPREAFF. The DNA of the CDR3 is TGCGCCAGCAGCTTGGACTTTCCCCGAGAAGCTTTCTTT.

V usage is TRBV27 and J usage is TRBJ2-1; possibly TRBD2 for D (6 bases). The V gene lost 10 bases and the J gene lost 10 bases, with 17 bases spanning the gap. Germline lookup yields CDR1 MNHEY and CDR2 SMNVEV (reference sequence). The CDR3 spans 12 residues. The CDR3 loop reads CATLGGVGEQFF. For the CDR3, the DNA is TGTGCCACCCTGGGAGGTGTGGGGGAGCAGTTCTTC.

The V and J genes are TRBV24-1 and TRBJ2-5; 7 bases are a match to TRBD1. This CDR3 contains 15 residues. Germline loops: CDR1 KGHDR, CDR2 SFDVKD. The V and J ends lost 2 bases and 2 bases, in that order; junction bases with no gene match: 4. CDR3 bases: TGTGCCACCAGTGATTCGGACAGGTCGCAAGAGACCCAGTACTTC. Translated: CATSDSDRSQETQYF.

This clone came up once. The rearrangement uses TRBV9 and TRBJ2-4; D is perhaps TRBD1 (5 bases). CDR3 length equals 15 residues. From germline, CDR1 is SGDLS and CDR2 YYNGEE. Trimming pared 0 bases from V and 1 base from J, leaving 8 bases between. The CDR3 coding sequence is TGTGCCAGCAGCGTAGGGCACAGGGCCAAAAACATTCAGTACTTC. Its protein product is CASSVGHRAKNIQYF.

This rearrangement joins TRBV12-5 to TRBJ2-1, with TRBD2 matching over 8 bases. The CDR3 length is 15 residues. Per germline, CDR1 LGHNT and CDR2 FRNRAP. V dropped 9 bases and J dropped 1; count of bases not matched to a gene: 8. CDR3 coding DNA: TGTGCTAGCTCCAGCGGGAGAAGGTCCTACAATGAGCAGTTCTTC. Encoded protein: CASSSGRRSYNEQFF.

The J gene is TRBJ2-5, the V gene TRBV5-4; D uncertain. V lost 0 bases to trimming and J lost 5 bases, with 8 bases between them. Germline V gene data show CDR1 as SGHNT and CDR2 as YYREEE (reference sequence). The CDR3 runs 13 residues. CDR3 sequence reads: CASSLAIRETQYF. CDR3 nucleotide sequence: TGTGCCAGCAGCTTGGCAATCCGTGAGACCCAGTACTTC.

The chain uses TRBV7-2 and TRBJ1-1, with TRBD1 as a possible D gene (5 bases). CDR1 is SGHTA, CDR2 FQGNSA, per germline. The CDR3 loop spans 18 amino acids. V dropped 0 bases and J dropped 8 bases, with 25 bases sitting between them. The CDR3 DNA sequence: TGTGCCAGCAGCTTAGCGGCCATTTCAGGGTGGAGTAAATCGGAAGCTTTCTTT. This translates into CASSLAAISGWSKSEAFF.

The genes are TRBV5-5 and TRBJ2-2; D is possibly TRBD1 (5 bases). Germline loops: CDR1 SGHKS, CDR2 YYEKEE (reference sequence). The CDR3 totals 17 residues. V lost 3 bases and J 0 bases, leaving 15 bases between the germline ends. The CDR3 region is CASSSQVGQTNTGELFF. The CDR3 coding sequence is TGTGCCAGCAGCTCACAGGTTGGGCAGACGAACACCGGGGAGCTGTTTTTT.

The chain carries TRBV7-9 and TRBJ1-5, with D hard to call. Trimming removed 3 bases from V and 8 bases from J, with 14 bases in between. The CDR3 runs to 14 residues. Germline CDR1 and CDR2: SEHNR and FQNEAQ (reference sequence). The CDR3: CASSFVGGGEPQHF. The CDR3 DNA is TGTGCCAGCAGCTTTGTAGGCGGTGGAGAGCCCCAGCATTTT.

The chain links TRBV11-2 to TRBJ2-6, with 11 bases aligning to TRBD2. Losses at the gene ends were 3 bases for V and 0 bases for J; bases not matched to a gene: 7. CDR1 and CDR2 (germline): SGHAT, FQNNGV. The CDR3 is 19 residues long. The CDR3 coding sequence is TGTGCCAGCAGCTTTCCATCCGGGACTAGCGGCTCTGGGGCCAACGTCCTGACTTTC. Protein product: CASSFPSGTSGSGANVLTF.

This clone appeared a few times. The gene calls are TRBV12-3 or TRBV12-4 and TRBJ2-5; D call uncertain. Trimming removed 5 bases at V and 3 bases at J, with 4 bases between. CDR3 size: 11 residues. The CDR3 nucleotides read TGTGCCAGCAGTGTCGAAGAGACCCAGTACTTC. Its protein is CASSVEETQYF.

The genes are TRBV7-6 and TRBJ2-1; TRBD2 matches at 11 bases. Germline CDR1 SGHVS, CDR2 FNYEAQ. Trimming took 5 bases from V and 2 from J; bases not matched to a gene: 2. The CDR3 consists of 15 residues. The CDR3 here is CASSPTSGAYNEQFF. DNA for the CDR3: TGTGCCAGCAGCCCGACTAGCGGGGCCTACAATGAGCAGTTCTTC. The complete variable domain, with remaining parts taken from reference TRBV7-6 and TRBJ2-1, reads GAGVSQSPRYKVTKRGQDVALRCDPISGHVSLYWYRQALGQGPEFLTYFNYEAQQDKSGLPNDRFSAERPEGSISTLTIQRTEQRDSAMYRCASSPTSGAYNEQFFGPGTRLTVL.

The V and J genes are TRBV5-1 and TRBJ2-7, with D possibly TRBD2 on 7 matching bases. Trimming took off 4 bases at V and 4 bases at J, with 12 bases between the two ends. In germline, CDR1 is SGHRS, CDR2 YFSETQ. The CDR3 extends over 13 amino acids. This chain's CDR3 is CASSGGAGYEQYF. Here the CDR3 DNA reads TGCGCCAGCAGCGGGGGGGCAGGATACGAGCAGTACTTC.

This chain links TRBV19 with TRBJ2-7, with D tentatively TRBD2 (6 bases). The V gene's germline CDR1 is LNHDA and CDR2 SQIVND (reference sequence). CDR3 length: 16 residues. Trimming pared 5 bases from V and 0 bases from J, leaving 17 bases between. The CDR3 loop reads CASSGKRDGSSYEQYF. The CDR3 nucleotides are TGTGCCAGTAGTGGAAAGAGGGACGGGAGCTCCTACGAGCAGTACTTC.

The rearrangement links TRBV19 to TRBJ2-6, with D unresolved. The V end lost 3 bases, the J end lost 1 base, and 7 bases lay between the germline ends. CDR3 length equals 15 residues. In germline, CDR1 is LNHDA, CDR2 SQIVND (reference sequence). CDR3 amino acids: CASSIMMSGANVLTF. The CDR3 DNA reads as TGTGCCAGTAGTATTATGATGTCTGGGGCCAACGTCCTGACTTTC.

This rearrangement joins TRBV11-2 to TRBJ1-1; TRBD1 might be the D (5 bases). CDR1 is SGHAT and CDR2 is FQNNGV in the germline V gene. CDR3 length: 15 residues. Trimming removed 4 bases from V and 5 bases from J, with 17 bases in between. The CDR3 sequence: CASSSHAWGETEAFF. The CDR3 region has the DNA TGTGCCAGCAGCTCCCATGCATGGGGCGAGACTGAAGCTTTCTTT.

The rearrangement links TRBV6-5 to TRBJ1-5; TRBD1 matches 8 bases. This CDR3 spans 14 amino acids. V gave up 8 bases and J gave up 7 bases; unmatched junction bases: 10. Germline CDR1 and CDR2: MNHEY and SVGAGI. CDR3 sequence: CASLKDRADQPQHF. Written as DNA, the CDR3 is TGTGCCAGCCTCAAGGACAGGGCAGACCAGCCCCAGCATTTT.

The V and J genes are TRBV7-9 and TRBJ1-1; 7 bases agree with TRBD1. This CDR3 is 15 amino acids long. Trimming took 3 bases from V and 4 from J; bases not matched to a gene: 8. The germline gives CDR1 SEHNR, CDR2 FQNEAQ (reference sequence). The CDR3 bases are TGTGCCAGCAGCTTTCGGACAGGTTCGGGCACTGAAGCTTTCTTT. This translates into CASSFRTGSGTEAFF.

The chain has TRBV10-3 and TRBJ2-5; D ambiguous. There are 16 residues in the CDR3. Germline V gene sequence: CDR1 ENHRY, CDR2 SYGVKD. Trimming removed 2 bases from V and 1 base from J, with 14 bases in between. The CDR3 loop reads CAISEPPGAGQETQYF. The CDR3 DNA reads TGTGCCATCAGTGAGCCCCCCGGTGCAGGCCAAGAGACCCAGTACTTC.